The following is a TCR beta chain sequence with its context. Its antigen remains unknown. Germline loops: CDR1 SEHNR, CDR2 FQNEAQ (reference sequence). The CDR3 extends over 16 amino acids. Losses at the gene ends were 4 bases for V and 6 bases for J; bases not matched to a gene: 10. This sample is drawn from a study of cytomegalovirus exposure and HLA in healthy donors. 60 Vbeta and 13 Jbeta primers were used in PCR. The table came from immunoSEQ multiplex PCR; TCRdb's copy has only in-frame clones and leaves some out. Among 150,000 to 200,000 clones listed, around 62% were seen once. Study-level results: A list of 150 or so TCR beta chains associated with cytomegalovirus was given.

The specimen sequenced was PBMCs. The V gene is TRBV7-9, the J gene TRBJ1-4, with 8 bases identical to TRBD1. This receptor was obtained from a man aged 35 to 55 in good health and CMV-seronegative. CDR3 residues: CASSYAGGTVDEKLFF. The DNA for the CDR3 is TGTGCCAGCAGCTACGCAGGGGGCACGGTGGATGAAAAACTGTTTTTT.